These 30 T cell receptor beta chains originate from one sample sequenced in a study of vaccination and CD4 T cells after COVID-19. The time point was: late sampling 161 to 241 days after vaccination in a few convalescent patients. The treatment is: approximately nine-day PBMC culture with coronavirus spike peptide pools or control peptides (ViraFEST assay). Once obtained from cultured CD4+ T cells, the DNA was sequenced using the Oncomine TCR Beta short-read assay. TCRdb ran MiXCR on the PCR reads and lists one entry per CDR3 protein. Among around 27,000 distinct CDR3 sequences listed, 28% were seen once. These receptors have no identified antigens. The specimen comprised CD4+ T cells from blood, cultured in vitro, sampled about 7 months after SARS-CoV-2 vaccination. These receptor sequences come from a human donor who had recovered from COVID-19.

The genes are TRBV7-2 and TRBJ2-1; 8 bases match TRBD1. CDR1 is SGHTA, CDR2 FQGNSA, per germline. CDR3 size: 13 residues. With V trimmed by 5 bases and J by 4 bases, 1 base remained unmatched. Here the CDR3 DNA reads TGTGCCAGCAGCCAGGGGGCTTACAATGAGCAGTTCTTC. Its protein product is CASSQGAYNEQFF.

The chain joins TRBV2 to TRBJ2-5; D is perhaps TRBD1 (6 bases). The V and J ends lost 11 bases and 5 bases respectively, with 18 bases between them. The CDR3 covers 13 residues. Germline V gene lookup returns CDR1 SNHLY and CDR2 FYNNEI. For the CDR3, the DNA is TGTGCCGGATACAGGGTCCAGGGGGAGACCCAGTACTTC. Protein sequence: CAGYRVQGETQYF.

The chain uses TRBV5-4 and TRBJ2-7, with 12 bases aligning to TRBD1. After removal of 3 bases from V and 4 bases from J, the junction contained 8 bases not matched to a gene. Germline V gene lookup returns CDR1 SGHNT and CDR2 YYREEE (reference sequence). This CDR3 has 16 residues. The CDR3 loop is CASSWGQGQGAYEQYF. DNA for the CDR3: TGTGCCAGCAGCTGGGGACAGGGACAGGGGGCATACGAGCAGTACTTC.

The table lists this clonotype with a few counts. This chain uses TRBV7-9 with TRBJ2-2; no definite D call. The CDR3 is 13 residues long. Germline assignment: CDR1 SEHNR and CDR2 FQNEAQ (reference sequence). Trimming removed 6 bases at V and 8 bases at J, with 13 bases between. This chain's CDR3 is CASRIPEGGELFF. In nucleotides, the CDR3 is TGTGCCAGCAGGATACCAGAAGGAGGGGAGCTGTTTTTT.

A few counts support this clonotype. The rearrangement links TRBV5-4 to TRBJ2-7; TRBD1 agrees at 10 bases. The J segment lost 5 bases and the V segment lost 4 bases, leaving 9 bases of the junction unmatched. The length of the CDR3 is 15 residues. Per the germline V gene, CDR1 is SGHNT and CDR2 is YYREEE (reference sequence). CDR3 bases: TGTGCCAGCAGCCTGCCGGGACAGGGGTTCCACGAGCAGTACTTC. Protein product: CASSLPGQGFHEQYF.

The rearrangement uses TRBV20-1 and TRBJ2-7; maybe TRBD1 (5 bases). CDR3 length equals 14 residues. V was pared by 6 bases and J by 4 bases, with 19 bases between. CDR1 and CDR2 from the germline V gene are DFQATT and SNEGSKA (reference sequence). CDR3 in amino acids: CSASSPTASYEQYF. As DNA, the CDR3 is TGCAGTGCCAGCTCCCCGACAGCATCTTACGAGCAGTACTTC.

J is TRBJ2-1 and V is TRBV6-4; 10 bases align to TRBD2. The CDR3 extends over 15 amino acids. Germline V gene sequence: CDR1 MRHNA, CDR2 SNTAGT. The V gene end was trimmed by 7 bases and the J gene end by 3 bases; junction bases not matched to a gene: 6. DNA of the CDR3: TGTGCCAGCACCGAACTAGCGGGAAGCTACAATGAGCAGTTCTTC. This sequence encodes CASTELAGSYNEQFF.

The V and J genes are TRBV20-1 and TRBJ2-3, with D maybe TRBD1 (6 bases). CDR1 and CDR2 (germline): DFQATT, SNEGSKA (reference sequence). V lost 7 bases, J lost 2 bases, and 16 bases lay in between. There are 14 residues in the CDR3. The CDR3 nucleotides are TGCAGTGAACAAAGTATGGGGGCCACAGATACGCAGTATTTT. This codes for CSEQSMGATDTQYF.

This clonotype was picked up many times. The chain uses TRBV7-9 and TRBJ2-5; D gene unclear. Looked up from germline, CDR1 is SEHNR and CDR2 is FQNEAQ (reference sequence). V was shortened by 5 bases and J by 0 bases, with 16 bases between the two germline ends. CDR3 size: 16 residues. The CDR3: CASSHNLILYQETQYF. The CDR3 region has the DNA TGTGCCAGCAGCCACAACCTCATCTTGTACCAAGAGACCCAGTACTTC.

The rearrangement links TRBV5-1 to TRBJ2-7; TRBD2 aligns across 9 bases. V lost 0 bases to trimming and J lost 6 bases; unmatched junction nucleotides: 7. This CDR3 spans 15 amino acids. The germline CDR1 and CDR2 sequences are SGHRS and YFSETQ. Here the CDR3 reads CASSLVAGGPVEQYF. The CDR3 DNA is TGCGCCAGCAGCTTGGTGGCGGGAGGGCCGGTCGAGCAGTACTTC.

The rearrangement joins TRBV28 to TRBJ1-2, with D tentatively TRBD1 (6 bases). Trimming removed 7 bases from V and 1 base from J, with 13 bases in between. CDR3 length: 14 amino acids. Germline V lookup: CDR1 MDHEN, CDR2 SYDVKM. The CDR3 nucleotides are TGTGCCAGCACGGACAGTTCGAGTAACTATGGCTACACCTTC. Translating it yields CASTDSSSNYGYTF.

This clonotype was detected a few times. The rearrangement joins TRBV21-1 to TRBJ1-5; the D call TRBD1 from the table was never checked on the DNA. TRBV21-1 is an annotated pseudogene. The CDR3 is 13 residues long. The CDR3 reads CASRGQGVQPQHF. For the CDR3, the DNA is TGTGCCAGCAGAGGACAGGGAGTTCAGCCCCAGCATTTT.

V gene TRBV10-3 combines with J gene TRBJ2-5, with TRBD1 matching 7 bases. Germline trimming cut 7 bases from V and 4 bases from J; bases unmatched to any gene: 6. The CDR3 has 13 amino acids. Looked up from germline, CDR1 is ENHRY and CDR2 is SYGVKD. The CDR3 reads CAIKGQRGETQYF. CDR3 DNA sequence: TGTGCCATCAAGGGACAGAGAGGAGAGACCCAGTACTTC.

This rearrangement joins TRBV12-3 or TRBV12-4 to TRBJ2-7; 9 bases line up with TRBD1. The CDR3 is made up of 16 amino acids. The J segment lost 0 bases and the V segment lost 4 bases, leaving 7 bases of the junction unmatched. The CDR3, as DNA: TGTGCCAGCAGTTACAGGGGGACAGGGCTCTCCTACGAGCAGTACTTC. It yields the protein CASSYRGTGLSYEQYF.

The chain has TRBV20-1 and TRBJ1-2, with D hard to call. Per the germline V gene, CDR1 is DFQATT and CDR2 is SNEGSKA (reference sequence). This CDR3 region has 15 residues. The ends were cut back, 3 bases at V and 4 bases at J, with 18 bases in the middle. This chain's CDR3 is CSASRGTQTPYGYTF. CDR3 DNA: TGCAGTGCTAGTAGAGGTACTCAAACGCCCTATGGCTACACCTTC.

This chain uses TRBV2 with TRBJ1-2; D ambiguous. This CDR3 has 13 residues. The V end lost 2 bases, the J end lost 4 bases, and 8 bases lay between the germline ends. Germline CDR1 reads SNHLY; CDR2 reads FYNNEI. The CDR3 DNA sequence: TGTGCCAGCAGTGAAACCCACTTCTATGGCTACACCTTC. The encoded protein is CASSETHFYGYTF.

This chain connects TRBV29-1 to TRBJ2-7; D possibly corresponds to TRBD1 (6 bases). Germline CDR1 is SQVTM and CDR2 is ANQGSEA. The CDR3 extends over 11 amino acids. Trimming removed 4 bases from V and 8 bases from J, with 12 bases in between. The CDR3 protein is CSVVDSIKQYF. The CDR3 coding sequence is TGCAGCGTTGTGGACAGCATTAAGCAGTACTTC.

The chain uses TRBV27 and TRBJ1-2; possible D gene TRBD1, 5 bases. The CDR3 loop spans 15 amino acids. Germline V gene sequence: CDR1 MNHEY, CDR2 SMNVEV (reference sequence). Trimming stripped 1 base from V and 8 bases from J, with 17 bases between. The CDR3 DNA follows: TGTGCCAGCAGTTTATATGGCAGGGCCCCTAGAGGCTACACCTTC. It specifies CASSLYGRAPRGYTF.

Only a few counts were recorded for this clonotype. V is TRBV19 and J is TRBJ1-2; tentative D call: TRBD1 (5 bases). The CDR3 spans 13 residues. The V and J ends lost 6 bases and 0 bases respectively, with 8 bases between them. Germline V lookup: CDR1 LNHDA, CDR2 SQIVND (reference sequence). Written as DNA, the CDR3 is TGTGCCAGTAGGGAGACAGCTAACTATGGCTACACCTTC. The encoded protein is CASRETANYGYTF.

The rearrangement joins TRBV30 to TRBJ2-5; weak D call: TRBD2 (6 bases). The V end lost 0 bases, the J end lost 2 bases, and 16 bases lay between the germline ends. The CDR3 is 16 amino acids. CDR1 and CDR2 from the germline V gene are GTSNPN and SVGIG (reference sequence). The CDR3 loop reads CAWSVGSSDPQETQYF. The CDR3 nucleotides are TGTGCCTGGAGTGTTGGGTCTAGCGACCCTCAAGAGACCCAGTACTTC.

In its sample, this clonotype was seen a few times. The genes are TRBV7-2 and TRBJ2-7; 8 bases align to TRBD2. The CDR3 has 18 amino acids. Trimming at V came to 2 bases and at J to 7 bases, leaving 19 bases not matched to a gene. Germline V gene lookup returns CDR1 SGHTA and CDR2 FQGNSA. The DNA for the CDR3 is TGTGCCAGCAGCTTAAATGGGATTGGGAGCGGGAGAACGGGTGAGCAGTACTTC. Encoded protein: CASSLNGIGSGRTGEQYF. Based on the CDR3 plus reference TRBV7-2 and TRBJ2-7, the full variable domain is GAGVSQSPSNKVTEKGKDVELRCDPISGHTALYWYRQSLGQGLEFLIYFQGNSAPDKSGLPSDRFSAERTGGSVSTLTIQRTQQEDSAVYLCASSLNGIGSGRTGEQYFGPGTRLTVT.

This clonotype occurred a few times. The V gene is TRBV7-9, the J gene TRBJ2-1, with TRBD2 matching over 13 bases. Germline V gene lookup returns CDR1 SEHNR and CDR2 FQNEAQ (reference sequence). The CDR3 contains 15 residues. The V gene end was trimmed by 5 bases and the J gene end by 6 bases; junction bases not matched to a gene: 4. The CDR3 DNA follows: TGTGCCAGCAGCGCGGGACTAGCGGGGTCCAATGAGCAGTTCTTC. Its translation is CASSAGLAGSNEQFF.

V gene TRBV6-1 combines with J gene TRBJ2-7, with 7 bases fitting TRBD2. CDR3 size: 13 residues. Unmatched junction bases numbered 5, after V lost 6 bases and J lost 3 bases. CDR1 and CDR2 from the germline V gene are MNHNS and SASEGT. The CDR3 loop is CASSRTSFYEQYF. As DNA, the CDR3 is TGTGCCAGCAGCCGGACTAGTTTCTACGAGCAGTACTTC.

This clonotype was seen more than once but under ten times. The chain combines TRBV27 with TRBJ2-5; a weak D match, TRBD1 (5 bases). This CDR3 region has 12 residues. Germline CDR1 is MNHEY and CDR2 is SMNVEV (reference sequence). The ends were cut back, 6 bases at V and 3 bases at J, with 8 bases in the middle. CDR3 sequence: CASRTAKETQYF. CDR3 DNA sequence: TGTGCCAGCAGGACAGCCAAAGAGACCCAGTACTTC.

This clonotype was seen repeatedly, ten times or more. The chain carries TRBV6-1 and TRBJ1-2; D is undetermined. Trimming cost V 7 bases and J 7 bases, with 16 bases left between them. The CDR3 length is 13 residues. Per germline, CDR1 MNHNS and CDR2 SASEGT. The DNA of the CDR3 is TGTGCCAGCACCACCCTTTACGAGGGTGGCTACACCTTC. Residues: CASTTLYEGGYTF.

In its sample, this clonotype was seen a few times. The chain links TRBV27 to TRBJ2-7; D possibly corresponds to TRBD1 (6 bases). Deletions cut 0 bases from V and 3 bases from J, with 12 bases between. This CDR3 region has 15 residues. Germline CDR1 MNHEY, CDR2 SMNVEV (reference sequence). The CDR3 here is CASSLSNQGIYEQYF. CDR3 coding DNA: TGTGCCAGCAGTTTATCAAACCAGGGGATCTACGAGCAGTACTTC.

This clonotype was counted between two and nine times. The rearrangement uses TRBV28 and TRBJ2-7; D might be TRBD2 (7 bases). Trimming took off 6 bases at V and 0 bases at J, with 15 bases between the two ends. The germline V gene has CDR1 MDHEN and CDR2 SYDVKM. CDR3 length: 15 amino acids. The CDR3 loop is CASSVAGEGSYEQYF. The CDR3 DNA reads TGTGCCAGCAGCGTTGCAGGGGAGGGCTCCTACGAGCAGTACTTC.

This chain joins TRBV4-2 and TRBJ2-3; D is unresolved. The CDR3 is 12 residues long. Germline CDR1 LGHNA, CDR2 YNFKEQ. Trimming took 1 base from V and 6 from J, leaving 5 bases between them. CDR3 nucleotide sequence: TGTGCCAGCAGCCAAGCAGGTGATACGCAGTATTTT. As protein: CASSQAGDTQYF.

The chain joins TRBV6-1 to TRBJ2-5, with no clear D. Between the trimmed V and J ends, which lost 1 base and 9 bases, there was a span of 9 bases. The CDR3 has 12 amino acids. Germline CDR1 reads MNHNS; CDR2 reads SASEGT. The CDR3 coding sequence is TGTGCCAGCAGTGAAGAAGTCATGGCCCAGTACTTC. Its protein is CASSEEVMAQYF.

The CDR3 here is CSAGLRGIHNEQFF. The CDR3 DNA reads as TGCAGTGCAGGCCTTAGAGGTATCCACAATGAGCAGTTCTTC. The V call is TRBV20-1, the J call TRBJ2-1; D unresolved. The CDR3 is made up of 14 amino acids. Germline V CDR1 and CDR2: DFQATT, SNEGSKA (reference sequence). Trimming left V 6 bases short and J 5 bases short, with 17 bases between.